A selection of T cell receptor beta chains follows, all from one sample in a study of blood T cells in healthy people across ages. TCRdb reprocessed the 5' RACE reads via MiXCR and lists one record per CDR3 protein. The sample gives roughly 560,000 distinct CDR3 sequences, 20% to 30% of which show up once; just under 9% is in the top ten. These sequences were also reported in another study, on T cells of mothers and their children.

What was sequenced was blood. The receptors derive from a boy between 10 and 17 years old in good health. Each CDR3 is given with its conserved first and last residue. The D gene is left open where the match is weak. Expanded clones get a size class; other rows say once, few or many, or leave the size out.

TRBD2,NA,TRBJ2-1,16,TRBV7-2,CASSSSGGRGRNEQFF,TGTGCCAGCAGCTCTAGCGGCGGGAGGGGTAGGAATGAGCAGTTCTTC
NA,few,TRBJ1-2,16,TRBV7-9,CASSYQQGKKNYSYTF,TGTGCCAGCAGCTACCAACAGGGAAAAAAGAACTATAGCTACACCTTC
NA,NA,TRBJ1-3,14,TRBV7-2,CASSSGTLRNTIYF,TGTGCCAGCAGCTCCGGGACACTTCGAAACACCATATATTTT
NA,NA,TRBJ2-3,13,TRBV7-9,CASSNPPAYTQYF,TGTGCCAGCAGCAACCCGCCCGCATATACGCAGTATTTT
TRBD2,few,TRBJ2-1,14,TRBV5-1,CASRLAGGPYEQFF,TGCGCCAGCCGCTTAGCGGGGGGGCCGTATGAGCAGTTCTTC
NA,few,TRBJ2-5,17,TRBV7-9,CASSLDRAHRRQETQYF,TGTGCCAGCAGCTTAGATAGGGCGCATAGACGCCAAGAGACCCAGTACTTC
TRBD1,many,TRBJ2-1,14,TRBV29-1,CSVGEQGAGNEQFF,TGCAGCGTTGGGGAGCAGGGGGCGGGCAATGAGCAGTTCTTC
NA,NA,TRBJ1-5,14,TRBV27,CASSTRWGNQPQHF,TGTGCCAGCAGCACCCGGTGGGGTAATCAGCCCCAGCATTTT
NA,NA,TRBJ1-5,12,TRBV6-2/TRBV6-3,CASGLIFQPQHF,TGTGCCAGCGGGTTAATATTCCAGCCCCAGCATTTT
TRBD1,few,TRBJ1-5,16,TRBV16,CASSQLTGGSKQPQHF,TGTGCCAGCAGCCAATTAACAGGGGGATCAAAACAGCCCCAGCATTTT
TRBD2,NA,TRBJ2-1,16,TRBV29-1,CSVDSASGTPYNEQFF,TGCAGCGTTGATTCGGCTAGCGGGACCCCCTACAATGAGCAGTTCTTC
NA,NA,TRBJ2-1,10,TRBV7-9,CASSDTEQFF,TGTGCCAGCAGCGACACGGAGCAGTTCTTC
TRBD2,NA,TRBJ2-1,16,TRBV27,CASSEEGLAAYNEQFF,TGTGCCAGCAGTGAGGAGGGACTAGCGGCCTACAATGAGCAGTTCTTC
NA,NA,TRBJ1-5,13,TRBV2,CASMAFSNQPQHF,TGTGCCAGCATGGCCTTTAGCAATCAGCCCCAGCATTTT
NA,NA,TRBJ2-7,16,TRBV7-9,CASTDSPGRGIYEQYF,TGTGCCAGCACCGACTCTCCGGGACGCGGGATCTACGAGCAGTACTTC
TRBD1,NA,TRBJ1-4,13,TRBV29-1,CSVVDRGNEKLFF,TGCAGCGTTGTGGACAGGGGCAATGAAAAACTGTTTTTT
NA,NA,TRBJ1-5,15,TRBV12-3/TRBV12-4,CASSSLWGSNQPQHF,TGTGCCAGCAGTTCTCTCTGGGGTAGCAATCAGCCCCAGCATTTT
TRBD2,NA,TRBJ2-1,20,TRBV28,CASSISRTSGRRGSYNEQFF,TGTGCCAGCAGTATCTCGAGGACTAGCGGGAGGAGGGGCTCCTACAATGAGCAGTTCTTC
TRBD2,NA,TRBJ2-1,17,TRBV2,CASRAWRLAGGGNEQFF,TGTGCCAGCAGAGCCTGGAGACTAGCGGGAGGCGGGAATGAGCAGTTCTTC
NA,NA,TRBJ2-2,17,TRBV11-2,CASSLLGAKWDTGELFF,TGTGCCAGCAGCTTATTGGGCGCCAAATGGGACACCGGGGAGCTGTTTTTT
NA,NA,TRBJ2-2,14,TRBV4-3,CASSQVLANGELFF,TGCGCCAGCAGCCAAGTATTAGCGAACGGGGAGCTGTTTTTT
TRBD2,few,TRBJ2-7,14,TRBV20-1,CSAKTSGEYYEQYF,TGCAGTGCCAAGACTAGCGGGGAATACTACGAGCAGTACTTC
TRBD2,NA,TRBJ2-3,14,TRBV7-2,CASNRGLAGDTQYF,TGTGCCAGCAACCGAGGACTAGCGGGAGATACGCAGTATTTT
TRBD1,NA,TRBJ2-7,12,TRBV29-1,CSSRTGGDEQYF,TGCAGCTCCAGGACAGGAGGCGACGAGCAGTACTTC
NA,many,TRBJ1-5,14,TRBV7-9,CASSPDNSNQPQHF,TGTGCCAGCAGCCCCGACAATAGCAATCAGCCCCAGCATTTT
NA,few,TRBJ1-1,12,TRBV20-1,CSARRGGNEAFF,TGCAGTGCTAGGAGGGGGGGGAATGAAGCTTTCTTT
NA,NA,TRBJ2-7,16,TRBV4-3,CASSQDAGTGLAEQYF,TGCGCCAGCAGCCAAGATGCCGGGACGGGGCTGGCCGAGCAGTACTTC
TRBD2,few,TRBJ2-1,16,TRBV5-6,CASSLALTSGNNEQFF,TGTGCCAGCAGCTTGGCGTTGACTAGCGGTAACAATGAGCAGTTCTTC
TRBD1,few,TRBJ2-7,15,TRBV27,CASSLSVTGGYEQYF,TGTGCCAGCAGTTTATCGGTGACAGGGGGGTACGAGCAGTACTTC